Described below is a single T cell receptor (beta chain) sequence and its context. What it binds is unknown. These data originate in a study of cytomegalovirus exposure and HLA in healthy donors. Turning to the study itself: Unique TCRs from HLA-typed donors, 65 million to 85 million of them, were held in an early data release.

V lost 0 bases, J lost 7 bases, and 11 bases stayed unmatched. The germline gives CDR1 SGHDN, CDR2 FVKESK. The CDR3 contains 16 residues. Broader study findings: Later work associated around 18,000 TCR beta sequences with HLA alleles at 0.05 false discovery rate. Cytomegalovirus status, reportedly, was diagnosed with high specificity and sensitivity by the classifier.

The study ran its PCR with 60 Vbeta and 13 Jbeta primers. TCRdb's copy holds only in-frame clones and misses some; the assay was immunoSEQ multiplex PCR. The table includes approximately 110,000 clones, around 72% detected once. Sequencing used PBMCs. The chain couples TRBV14 to TRBJ1-2, with 7 bases identical to TRBD1. The sequence was obtained from a woman aged 40 to 50 in good health and CMV-seropositive. CDR3 residues: CASSQDLRGRGGGYTF. In nucleotides, the CDR3 is TGTGCCAGCAGCCAAGATTTGAGGGGGCGAGGTGGTGGCTACACCTTC.